A single sample gave rise to the 31 T cell receptor beta chains below, sequenced in a study of blood T cell repertoires in COVID-19. This table comes from immunoSEQ multiplex PCR, and its TCRdb copy is limited to in-frame clones, with some not included. The sample has fewer than 200,000 clones, almost 85% seen once. Material for sequencing was peripheral blood. The receptor set was obtained from a woman older than 75 with acute or convalescent COVID-19.

V is TRBV5-5 and J is TRBJ2-1; 7 bases fit TRBD2. The CDR3 is 15 residues long. V lost 1 base and J lost 4; bases outside the gene matches: 5. Germline-derived CDR1 and CDR2 are SGHKS and YYEKEE (reference sequence). CDR3 protein: CASSLYQRGYNEQFF. For the CDR3, the DNA is TGTGCCAGCAGCTTGTACCAGCGGGGATACAATGAGCAGTTCTTC.

This clone showed up just once. The gene calls are TRBV4-3 and TRBJ2-6, with D tentatively TRBD2 (6 bases). Germline V gene lookup returns CDR1 LGHNA and CDR2 YSLEER. The CDR3 spans 18 residues. V was cut by 0 bases and J by 0 bases, with 12 bases left in between. This CDR3 is CASSQDPGVSSGANVLTF. The CDR3 DNA is TGCGCCAGCAGCCAAGATCCGGGGGTGAGCTCTGGGGCCAACGTCCTGACTTTC.

The chain links TRBV19 to TRBJ1-1; 8 bases fit TRBD1. CDR1 is LNHDA, CDR2 SQIVND, per germline (reference sequence). The CDR3 extends over 12 amino acids. V was pared by 9 bases and J by 5 bases, with 5 bases of the junction left unmatched. DNA of the CDR3: TGTGCCAGCGCGACAGGGGAAACTGAAGCTTTCTTT. Amino acid sequence: CASATGETEAFF.

The chain recombines TRBV2 with TRBJ1-2; D is perhaps TRBD1 (6 bases). Germline V gives CDR1 SNHLY, CDR2 FYNNEI. This CDR3 is built from 13 residues. V shed 7 bases and J shed 3 bases, with 12 bases lying between them. This CDR3 is CASNGGGDYGYTF. The DNA for the CDR3 is TGTGCCAGCAATGGGGGCGGTGACTATGGCTACACCTTC.

The genes are TRBV6-1 and TRBJ1-4; D not certain. Germline values: CDR1 MNHNS, CDR2 SASEGT. The ends were cut back, 2 bases at V and 5 bases at J, with 6 bases in the middle. The CDR3 runs to 13 residues. The CDR3 reads CASSESPNEKLFF. In nucleotides, the CDR3 is TGTGCCAGCAGTGAAAGCCCGAATGAAAAACTGTTTTTT.

This chain joins TRBV29-1 and TRBJ2-1; 9 bases map to TRBD2. V lost 4 bases and J lost 1; bases outside the gene matches: 11. Germline-derived CDR1 and CDR2 are SQVTM and ANQGSEA. CDR3 length: 17 amino acids. The CDR3 protein is CSVASGRPGGSYNEQFF. As DNA, the CDR3 is TGCAGCGTTGCCAGCGGGAGGCCAGGGGGATCCTACAATGAGCAGTTCTTC.

The CDR3 reads CASSQGPSSNQPQHF. CDR3 coding DNA: TGCGCCAGCAGCCAAGGACCTAGTAGCAATCAGCCCCAGCATTTT. The chain combines TRBV4-1 with TRBJ1-5; D is ambiguous. The CDR3 runs 15 residues. V gave up 1 base and J gave up 0 bases, with 7 bases separating them. In germline, CDR1 is MGHRA, CDR2 YSYEKL.

The chain uses TRBV11-3 and TRBJ2-1; TRBD2 matches at 13 bases. Germline CDR1 reads SGHNT; CDR2 reads YENEEA. This CDR3 comprises 16 residues. V gave up 4 bases and J gave up 6 bases; unmatched junction bases: 6. For the CDR3, the DNA is TGTGCCAGCAGCTCACGACTAGCGGGAGGCCTCAATGAGCAGTTCTTC. It codes for CASSSRLAGGLNEQFF.

The chain combines TRBV5-5 with TRBJ1-6; no clear D gene. The CDR3 length is 14 residues. V lost 4 bases, J lost 0 bases, and 5 bases lay in between. Germline V gene data show CDR1 as SGHKS and CDR2 as YYEKEE (reference sequence). The DNA of the CDR3 is TGTGCCAGCAGCGCGAGCTCCTATAATTCACCCCTCCACTTT. Protein sequence: CASSASSYNSPLHF.

The V call is TRBV7-9, the J call TRBJ1-5; D unresolved. This CDR3 comprises 15 residues. Trimming removed 3 bases at V and 0 bases at J, with 9 bases between. In germline, CDR1 is SEHNR, CDR2 FQNEAQ (reference sequence). CDR3 residues: CASSFSANSNQPQHF. The CDR3 bases are TGTGCCAGCAGCTTTTCCGCTAATAGCAATCAGCCCCAGCATTTT.

The rearrangement links TRBV6-2 or TRBV6-3 to TRBJ1-2, with TRBD1 matching 10 bases. The CDR3 extends over 15 amino acids. The germline CDR1 and CDR2 sequences are MNHEY and SVGEGT. V trimming: 4 bases; J trimming: 6 bases; junction bases outside the gene matches: 8. Written as DNA, the CDR3 is TGTGCCAGCAGTTCATCCTTAGACAGGGGGCATGGCTACACCTTC. The encoded protein is CASSSSLDRGHGYTF.

The chain is built from TRBV29-1 and TRBJ2-7; D might be TRBD1 (5 bases). The CDR3 loop spans 11 amino acids. The V gene's germline CDR1 is SQVTM and CDR2 ANQGSEA. Trimming removed 4 bases at V and 4 bases at J, with 8 bases between. CDR3 sequence (DNA): TGCAGCGTTGGGACAAATTACGAGCAGTACTTC. Its protein is CSVGTNYEQYF.

J is TRBJ2-7 and V is TRBV27; D gene unclear. Looked up from germline, CDR1 is MNHEY and CDR2 is SMNVEV (reference sequence). Between the trimmed V and J ends, which lost 2 bases and 2 bases, there was a span of 7 bases. CDR3 length: 13 amino acids. CDR3 in DNA: TGTGCCAGCAGTTTAAAGCTTACCTACGAGCAGTACTTC. Translating it yields CASSLKLTYEQYF.

The J gene is TRBJ2-7, the V gene TRBV25-1; maybe TRBD1 (6 bases). Deletions cut 3 bases from V and 3 bases from J, with 15 bases between. This CDR3 has 15 residues. CDR1 and CDR2 from the germline V gene are MGHDK and SYGVNS. Written as DNA, the CDR3 is TGTGCCAGCAGTGACGTCGGTGGCAGGGGCTACGAGCAGTACTTC. It is translated as CASSDVGGRGYEQYF.

The chain is built from TRBV6-2 or TRBV6-3 and TRBJ1-1; 7 nucleotides agree with TRBD1. CDR1 and CDR2 (germline): MNHEY, SVGEGT. V gave up 2 bases and J gave up 1 base; unmatched junction bases: 4. The CDR3 has 15 amino acids. The CDR3 DNA is TGTGCCAGCAGTTACGCCGGGACAGCGAACACTGAAGCTTTCTTT. Its protein product is CASSYAGTANTEAFF.

The chain couples TRBV4-1 to TRBJ2-1, with 14 bases matching TRBD2. CDR1 and CDR2 from the germline V gene are MGHRA and YSYEKL. The CDR3 loop spans 17 amino acids. Trimming cost V 4 bases and J 6 bases; bases outside gene matches: 8. CDR3 sequence reads: CASSRVLGLAGVNEQFF. DNA for the CDR3: TGCGCCAGCAGCCGCGTCCTGGGACTAGCGGGAGTCAATGAGCAGTTCTTC.

The V call is TRBV7-2, the J call TRBJ2-7, with TRBD2 identical over 7 bases. Germline V lookup: CDR1 SGHTA, CDR2 FQGNSA. The trim removed 1 base at V and 0 bases at J, leaving 3 bases unmatched. The CDR3 spans 15 residues. For the CDR3, the DNA is TGTGCCAGCAGCTTAGTTGGCGGGGGCTCCTACGAGCAGTACTTC. It yields the protein CASSLVGGGSYEQYF.

The chain links TRBV18 to TRBJ1-3; TRBD1 is a possible D gene (5 bases). This CDR3 is built from 16 residues. V was clipped by 1 base and J by 0 bases, with 10 bases between them. CDR1 is KGHSH and CDR2 is LQKENI in the germline V gene. CDR3 region: CASSPRRGSSGNTIYF. The CDR3 DNA is TGTGCCAGCTCACCACGTAGGGGAAGCTCTGGAAACACCATATATTTT.

The V call is TRBV18, the J call TRBJ2-5; the D is unclear. The CDR3 loop spans 14 amino acids. The V end lost 3 bases, the J end lost 2 bases, and 10 bases lay between the germline ends. CDR1 KGHSH and CDR2 LQKENI come from the germline V gene. The CDR3 sequence: CASSPENKQETQYF. In DNA, the CDR3 is TGTGCCAGCTCACCCGAGAATAAACAAGAGACCCAGTACTTC.

This clone was recorded a few times. The chain is built from TRBV5-6 and TRBJ2-4; maybe TRBD2 (7 bases). The CDR3 runs 17 residues. The germline V gene encodes CDR1 SGHDT and CDR2 YYEEEE. With 4 bases removed from V and 1 base from J, the gap between germline ends came to 18 bases. The CDR3 spells CASSLGAGALAKNIQYF. The CDR3 DNA follows: TGTGCCAGCAGCCTGGGGGCGGGAGCTCTCGCCAAAAACATTCAGTACTTC.

J is TRBJ2-1 and V is TRBV30; 9 nucleotides align to TRBD2. V lost 4 bases and J lost 6; bases outside the gene matches: 13. Germline CDR1 and CDR2: GTSNPN and SVGIG (reference sequence). This CDR3 comprises 16 residues. For the CDR3, the DNA is TGTGCCTGGACAGGGCCGGGTAGCGGGAGAGGCAATGAGCAGTTCTTC. It encodes CAWTGPGSGRGNEQFF.

The chain carries TRBV29-1 and TRBJ2-1; D is perhaps TRBD1 (5 bases). The CDR3 runs to 15 residues. Germline assignment: CDR1 SQVTM and CDR2 ANQGSEA. V was trimmed by 6 bases and J by 5 bases, leaving 20 bases between them. CDR3 coding DNA: TGCAGCGTCTGGTCGACAAGGGGATGGGACAATGAGCAGTTCTTC. This codes for CSVWSTRGWDNEQFF.

Only one count was recorded for this clone. The V and J genes are TRBV4-1 and TRBJ1-6; no definite D call. Trimming left V 6 bases short and J 7 bases short, with 13 bases between. CDR1 MGHRA and CDR2 YSYEKL come from the germline V gene. The CDR3 consists of 14 residues. The CDR3 nucleotides read TGCGCCAGCAGGCCACTCCCAGGCAATTCACCCCTCCACTTT. Translating gives CASRPLPGNSPLHF.

The V and J genes are TRBV2 and TRBJ1-6, with D tentatively TRBD1 (5 bases). Germline assignment: CDR1 SNHLY and CDR2 FYNNEI. The CDR3 consists of 14 residues. V lost 3 bases, J lost 9 bases, and 12 bases lay in between. CDR3 residues: CASSDRALSSPLHF. CDR3 sequence (DNA): TGTGCCAGCAGTGACAGGGCTCTTAGTTCACCCCTCCACTTT.

The chain couples TRBV6-5 to TRBJ2-5, with D perhaps TRBD1 (5 bases). CDR1 and CDR2 (germline): MNHEY, SVGAGI. The CDR3 runs 14 residues. V was cut by 6 bases and J by 4 bases, with 15 bases left in between. DNA for the CDR3: TGTGCCAGCAGCCCCGTAAAGGGGCTAGAGACCCAGTACTTC. This codes for CASSPVKGLETQYF.

V usage is TRBV3-1 (or the pseudogene TRBV3-2) and J usage is TRBJ2-7; D gene uncertain. The CDR3 runs to 14 residues. Germline V gene data show CDR1 as LGHDT and CDR2 as YNNKEL (reference sequence). Deletions cut 3 bases from V and 0 bases from J, with 9 bases between. The CDR3 DNA follows: TGTGCCAGCAGCCATCCGGGTGACTCCTACGAGCAGTACTTC. This sequence encodes CASSHPGDSYEQYF.

This clone was detected once. The V and J genes are TRBV4-3 and TRBJ2-5; D may be TRBD2 (6 bases). V dropped 1 base and J dropped 5 bases, with 14 bases sitting between them. Germline V lookup: CDR1 LGHNA, CDR2 YSLEER. The CDR3 runs 15 residues. The CDR3 is CASSQGSGGVETQYF. The CDR3, as DNA: TGCGCCAGCAGCCAAGGTTCCGGGGGAGTCGAGACCCAGTACTTC.

V is TRBV5-1 and J is TRBJ2-7; D is possibly TRBD1 (6 bases). V was cut by 0 bases and J by 5 bases, with 18 bases left in between. This CDR3 region has 16 residues. The germline V gene has CDR1 SGHRS and CDR2 YFSETQ. For the CDR3, the DNA is TGCGCCAGCAGCTTGGGGGGGCTTGGTAGAGGGGACGAGCAGTACTTC. Its translation: CASSLGGLGRGDEQYF.

This sequence joins TRBV9 and TRBJ2-2; D possibly corresponds to TRBD2 (7 bases). Germline V gene lookup returns CDR1 SGDLS and CDR2 YYNGEE. The V end was cut by 6 bases, the J end by 0 bases, with 12 bases between. This CDR3 is built from 15 residues. CDR3 residues: CASTGGQTNTGELFF. The CDR3 DNA follows: TGTGCCAGCACGGGGGGCCAAACGAACACCGGGGAGCTGTTTTTT.

The gene calls are TRBV6-6 and TRBJ2-1, with D perhaps TRBD2 (6 bases). The germline CDR1 and CDR2 sequences are MNHNY and SVGAGI (reference sequence). Trimming stripped 10 bases from V and 1 base from J, with 14 bases between. The CDR3 has 14 amino acids. CDR3 amino acids: CATSELASYNEQFF. In nucleotides, the CDR3 is TGTGCCACGTCTGAACTAGCATCCTACAATGAGCAGTTCTTC.

V and J are TRBV19 and TRBJ1-2; D is ambiguous. The CDR3 totals 17 residues. Germline lookup yields CDR1 LNHDA and CDR2 SQIVND (reference sequence). V lost 3 bases and J 0 bases, leaving 17 bases between the germline ends. The CDR3 DNA reads TGTGCCAGTAGTATGGCGGCCAGCACCACCACTAACTATGGCTACACCTTC. Its translation is CASSMAASTTTNYGYTF.